This T cell receptor (beta chain) was captured in a study of type 1 regulatory T cells (dated by TCRdb to about 2021). Looking at the study overall: An in vitro protocol by which a Tr1-enriched, alloantigen-specific CD4 T cell product named T-allo10 was generated was characterized in the study. Patients with hematological malignancies who were receiving allogeneic hematopoietic stem cell transplantation were the group in which T-allo10 was being clinically evaluated.

V and J lose 3 bases and 2 bases, and a span of 8 bases separates them. The CDR3 covers 14 residues, taking in both the cysteine and the phenylalanine. The DNA shown is the 42-base CDR3, in frame from base 1. CDR1 KGHSH and CDR2 LQKENI are derived from the germline V gene. Data came from an Illumina MiSeq. TCRdb passed the public sequencing reads through fastp at Q25 and MiXCR, retaining productive beta sequences. Here each entry gathers all rows of one CDR3 protein and keeps the most common genes and DNA. This sample gives about 5,800 distinct CDR3 sequences in total; 27% of them show up just once. Clones ranked in the top ten supply around 8% of the sample. Taking its sample share into account, this clonotype is medium-sized (0.01 to 0.1%). Its antigen is still unknown. No much larger clone exists at a distance of one base, and base qualities are not known. Specificity for host alloantigens, anergy, and the capacity for alloantigen-specific suppression were described as properties of donor-derived T-allo10 cells.

The sequenced material came from cultured T cells, either the whole culture or a sorted T cell fraction (not recorded which). The sample's cell subset or site label, decoded: Tr1-enriched cell product generated in vitro against host alloantigens. The rearrangement joined TRBV18 to TRBJ1-5, with a weak D call of TRBD1 (5 bases match). The clonotype originates from a human donor in good health. The DNA is as follows: TGTGCCAGCTCACCGGGGCAGGGCAATCAGCCCCAGCATTTT. Translated, this is CASSPGQGNQPQHF.